A selection of T cell receptor beta chains follows, all from one sample in a study of T cells in tumors after PD-1 blockade. The assay was immunoSEQ multiplex PCR, and TCRdb's table has in-frame clones only and misses some. The sample includes just under 65,000 clones, roughly 70% of them seen just once. The sequences come from PBMCs, collected after anti-PD-1 treatment. The receptors originated from a human donor with basal cell carcinoma. CDR3s include the opening cysteine and the closing phenylalanine or tryptophan. The D gene is left open where the match is weak. A clone size is listed for some rows: how often the clone was seen (once, few, many), or a class if it is expanded.

NA	TRBV7-9	TRBJ2-7	NA	CASSLAQGSKEQYF	TGTGCCAGCAGCTTAGCACAGGGTTCCAAAGAGCAGTACTTC
NA	TRBV14	TRBJ1-3	NA	CASTTSRVTASGNTIYF	TGTGCCAGCACCACATCGAGGGTAACAGCCTCTGGAAACACCATATATTTT
NA	TRBV7-8	TRBJ1-2	NA	CASSLVSVGGGGTSGYTF	TGTGCCAGCAGCTTAGTCTCAGTCGGGGGGGGCGGGACTTCTGGCTACACCTTC
NA	TRBV6-4	TRBJ2-3	TRBD2	CASSDSRGGTDTQYF	TGTGCCAGCAGTGACTCGCGGGGGGGCACAGATACGCAGTATTTT
NA	TRBV27	TRBJ1-1	NA	CASSFRRFTEAFF	TGTGCCAGCAGTTTCCGTAGGTTCACTGAAGCTTTCTTT
NA	TRBV19	TRBJ2-7	NA	CASSRDIQKSYEQYF	TGTGCCAGTTCACGGGACATACAAAAGTCCTACGAGCAGTACTTC
NA	TRBV23-1	TRBJ2-6	NA	CASSQQIRLCSGANVLTF	TGCGCCAGCAGTCAACAAATCCGACTGTGCTCTGGGGCCAACGTCCTGACTTTC
NA	TRBV27	TRBJ2-3	TRBD2	CASSPRGSGGSDTQYF	TGTGCCAGCAGTCCCCGTGGTAGCGGGGGGTCAGATACGCAGTATTTT
NA	TRBV2	TRBJ1-2	NA	CASTLAEGSYTF	TGTGCCAGCACACTCGCCGAGGGGAGCTACACCTTC
NA	TRBV18	TRBJ1-5	TRBD1	CASSPGQGQPQHF	TGTGCCAGCTCACCAGGACAGGGTCAGCCCCAGCATTTT
once	TRBV5-1	TRBJ2-1	NA	CASSWAPVTYNEQFF	TGCGCCAGCAGCTGGGCCCCGGTCACCTACAATGAGCAGTTCTTC
few	TRBV19	TRBJ1-2	TRBD1	CASQGQGGTNYGYTF	TGTGCCAGTCAAGGACAGGGGGGGACGAACTATGGCTACACCTTC
NA	TRBV29-1	TRBJ2-2	TRBD2	CSVKPSGNTGELFF	TGCAGCGTTAAGCCTAGCGGGAACACCGGGGAGCTGTTTTTT
few	TRBV6-2/TRBV6-3	TRBJ2-5	NA	CASSRGLGQETQYF	TGTGCCAGCAGTCGGGGCCTGGGGCAAGAGACCCAGTACTTC
few	TRBV3-1/TRBV3-2	TRBJ1-6	NA	CASSRQSSYNSPLHF	TGTGCCAGCAGCCGACAGAGCTCCTATAATTCACCCCTCCACTTT
few	TRBV5-1	TRBJ1-4	TRBD1	CASSLDRQGYEKLFF	TGCGCCAGCAGCTTGGATAGACAGGGGTATGAAAAACTGTTTTTT
NA	TRBV5-5	TRBJ1-6	NA	CASSLKLENSPLHF	TGTGCCAGCAGCTTGAAATTGGAGAATTCACCCCTCCACTTT
NA	TRBV2	TRBJ2-3	NA	CASSDQTGRSSTDTQYF	TGTGCCAGCAGTGACCAGACAGGGAGGTCTAGCACAGATACGCAGTATTTT
NA	TRBV7-6	TRBJ1-1	NA	CASSLALGASAEAFF	TGTGCCAGCAGCTTAGCGTTGGGGGCGTCCGCTGAAGCTTTCTTT
NA	TRBV19	TRBJ1-1	NA	CASGFGVTEAFF	TGTGCCAGTGGATTCGGGGTGACTGAAGCTTTCTTT
few	TRBV6-4	TRBJ2-3	NA	CASSLSKDTDTQYF	TGTGCCAGCAGCTTATCTAAGGATACAGATACGCAGTATTTT
NA	TRBV15	TRBJ2-5	NA	CATSSQGTRETQYF	TGTGCCACCAGCAGTCAAGGGACCCGGGAGACCCAGTACTTC